This TCR beta chain was found in a study of blood T cell repertoires in COVID-19. The ends were cut back, 2 bases at V and 6 bases at J, with 10 bases in the middle. The CDR3 spans 14 residues. The germline gives CDR1 SGHAT, CDR2 FQNNGV. Cohort placement rested on clinical history that participants reported themselves. Repertoires were generated with immunoSEQ multiplex PCR, while TCRdb's copy carries only in-frame clones and drops some. The data show around 360,000 clones, 87% seen once. Specimen: PBMCs or T cells enriched from blood (not recorded which). The receptor was isolated from a woman aged 25 to 39 who had recovered from COVID-19. This chain links TRBV11-2 with TRBJ2-2; D possibly corresponds to TRBD2 (5 bases). CDR3 DNA: TGTGCCAGCAGCTTAACGACTATTCCCGGGGAGCTGTTTTTT. The encoded protein is CASSLTTIPGELFF.